This T cell receptor (beta chain) derives from a study of shared clonotypes between healthy human individuals. Unmatched junction bases numbered 9, after V lost 5 bases and J lost 3 bases. The germline gives CDR1 SGHDT, CDR2 YYEEEE. The CDR3 covers 15 residues. Only CD45RO-negative cells positively selected for CCR7 counted as naive CD8 cells, so terminally differentiated effector memory CD45RA+ cells were excluded. Using immunoSEQ multiplex PCR, the repertoire was profiled, and TCRdb retains in-frame clones only, with some absent. The table has about 2 million clones, over 85% seen once; the top ten hold 0.9% to 1.5%.

The J gene is TRBJ2-5, the V gene TRBV5-6, with 8 bases aligning to TRBD2. The material sequenced was naive CD8+ T cells sorted from blood. The sequence was obtained from a young man in good health. CDR3 protein: CASSTPGGPEETQYF. The CDR3, as DNA: TGTGCCAGCAGTACCCCGGGAGGGCCCGAAGAGACCCAGTACTTC.